The next 5 T cell receptor beta chains were all read from a single sample in a study of cytomegalovirus exposure and HLA in healthy donors (dated by TCRdb to about 2017). The library was prepared using the immunoSEQ multiplex PCR assay. The multiplex PCR relied on a mix of 60 forward primers for TCR Vbeta segments and 13 reverse primers for TCR Jbeta segments. What TCRdb holds here is the immuneACCESS table cut down to in-frame rearrangements. Part of the clones is not present; checked against another copy, under half of the missing clones reflect an unresolved V gene, and the others are unexplained. Recorded for this sample are about 220,000 clones; around 76% of them occurred a single time. In total, the top ten clones hold approximately 0.63% of the sample. Material for sequencing was PBMCs. The source is a young man in good health and CMV-seronegative.

The rearrangement links TRBV27 to TRBJ2-7; TRBD1 agrees at 12 bases. The CDR3 totals 13 residues. The ends lost 6 bases at V and 5 bases at J; junction bases unmatched: 2. Germline CDR1 MNHEY, CDR2 SMNVEV (reference sequence). The CDR3 DNA reads as TGTGCCAGCAGCGGGACAGGGGGCGACGAGCAGTACTTC. Translated: CASSGTGGDEQYF.

The CDR3 nucleotides read TGTGCCAGTAGTCGCGGGGGACAGGGGGCGCATTGGAATGAGCAGTTCTTC. Translation gives CASSRGGQGAHWNEQFF. This sequence joins TRBV19 and TRBJ2-1, with 12 bases lining up with TRBD1. Germline V lookup: CDR1 LNHDA, CDR2 SQIVND (reference sequence). J lost 7 bases, V lost 5 bases, and 12 bases had no gene match. The CDR3 runs to 17 residues.

This chain links TRBV30 with TRBJ1-2; TRBD1 is a possible D gene (6 bases). This CDR3 is 16 amino acids long. The germline V gene encodes CDR1 GTSNPN and CDR2 SVGIG (reference sequence). V was cut by 4 bases and J by 4 bases, with 22 bases left in between. Here the CDR3 reads CAWNLRGRRLGYGYTF. CDR3 sequence (DNA): TGTGCCTGGAATCTGCGGGGGCGTCGGTTGGGCTATGGCTACACCTTC.

This clone was detected only once. Here the CDR3 reads CASSRGTSGLNTGELFF. Written as DNA, the CDR3 is TGTGCCAGCAGCCGAGGGACTAGCGGGCTGAACACCGGGGAGCTGTTTTTT. The chain combines TRBV9 with TRBJ2-2, with 12 positions matching TRBD2. CDR3 length equals 17 residues. CDR1 is SGDLS and CDR2 is YYNGEE in the germline V gene. V trimming: 4 bases; J trimming: 1 base; junction bases outside the gene matches: 5.

The chain has TRBV11-1 and TRBJ2-5; D ambiguous. Germline loops: CDR1 SGHAT, CDR2 FQDESV (reference sequence). The CDR3 length is 15 residues. Trimming removed 3 bases at V and 4 bases at J, with 15 bases between. CDR3 DNA sequence: TGTGCCAGCAGCTTGGTTGGCCTGAGAGGAGAGACCCAGTACTTC. Residues: CASSLVGLRGETQYF.